These 7 T cell receptor beta chains were all obtained from the same sample, sequenced in a study of T-cell memory formation after mild COVID-19. One entry per CDR3 protein, called by TCRdb with MiXCR from the 5' RACE reads. The table includes some 450,000 distinct CDR3 sequences, roughly 18% detected once. What was sequenced was PBMCs or a T cell subset sorted from them (not recorded which). The source of these receptors is a man younger than 30 who had mild COVID-19 (a few samples of this study predate the infection). Cell type and time point are not known.

The chain has TRBV19 and TRBJ2-2; the D call may be TRBD1 or TRBD2 (5 bases each). This CDR3 spans 14 amino acids. Germline CDR1 LNHDA, CDR2 SQIVND (reference sequence). Between the trimmed V and J ends, which lost 9 bases and 0 bases, there was a span of 11 bases. The CDR3 here is CASEGITNTGELFF. The CDR3 nucleotides read TGTGCCAGCGAGGGGATAACGAACACCGGGGAGCTGTTTTTT.

This rearrangement joins TRBV7-6 to TRBJ1-4, with a weak D call TRBD1 (5 bases). The CDR3 is made up of 14 amino acids. V was cut by 3 bases and J by 8 bases, with 13 bases left in between. The V gene's germline CDR1 is SGHVS and CDR2 FNYEAQ. DNA of the CDR3: TGTGCCAGCAGCTTGGGACCCGGGGAGGAAAAACTGTTTTTT. It encodes CASSLGPGEEKLFF.

The table lists this clonotype with many counts. The V call is TRBV7-2, the J call TRBJ1-1; 9 positions agree with TRBD1. This CDR3 region has 16 residues. Germline CDR1 reads SGHTA; CDR2 reads FQGNSA. The V segment lost 5 bases and the J segment 5 bases; nucleotides outside the gene matches: 12. The CDR3: CASSTQGASPTTEAFF. The CDR3 nucleotides read TGTGCCAGCAGCACACAGGGGGCGAGCCCTACAACTGAAGCTTTCTTT.

Ten or more counts support this clonotype. The CDR3 DNA reads as TGTGCCAGCTCACGTGCGGAAACGAGGGGGCGGTTCTTGTCGAACACCGGGGAGCTGTTTTTT. This translates into CASSRAETRGRFLSNTGELFF. The rearrangement uses TRBV18 and TRBJ2-2; 7 positions agree with TRBD1. The CDR3 totals 21 residues. V dropped 4 bases and J dropped 0; count of bases not matched to a gene: 20. Germline V gene lookup returns CDR1 KGHSH and CDR2 LQKENI.

The CDR3 DNA follows: TGTGCCAGCAGTTTAGAGGGCGCACTGAACCAGGGGGCTTTCTTT. Translated, it gives CASSLEGALNQGAFF. The rearrangement uses TRBV12-3 or TRBV12-4 and TRBJ1-1, with a tentative D call TRBD1 (6 bases). The V gene lost 1 base and the J gene lost 11 bases, with 20 bases spanning the gap. This CDR3 is built from 15 residues.

The chain uses TRBV29-1 and TRBJ2-6; D uncertain. This CDR3 comprises 15 residues. Trimming left V 5 bases short and J 0 bases short, with 11 bases between. Germline assignment: CDR1 SQVTM and CDR2 ANQGSEA. The CDR3 is CSVNTSPSGANVLTF. For the CDR3, the DNA is TGCAGCGTTAACACATCTCCCTCTGGGGCCAACGTCCTGACTTTC.

The sample holds many counts of this clonotype. This chain joins TRBV3-1 and TRBJ2-2; 9 nucleotides agree with TRBD2. The CDR3 runs to 16 residues. Germline CDR1 reads LGHDT; CDR2 reads YNNKEL (reference sequence). The junction had 7 bases not matched to a gene; V was cut back by 6 bases and J by 2 bases. CDR3 in DNA: TGTGCCAGCAGTCCATTAGCGGGGGTAAACACCGGGGAGCTGTTTTTT. It translates to CASSPLAGVNTGELFF.